The rows below give T cell receptor beta chains drawn from one sample of a study of blood T cell repertoires in COVID-19. The method was immunoSEQ multiplex PCR; TCRdb's version includes in-frame clones alone and lacks a portion of them. Of approximately 46,000 clones listed, roughly nine tenths are singletons. The sample was peripheral blood. The receptors come from a man in his fifties or sixties with active or convalescent COVID-19. The CDR3 runs from the conserved cysteine through the conserved F or W. Fields, in order: J gene, V gene, clone size, D gene, CDR3 DNA, CDR3 protein. A D gene is named only where the DNA matches it firmly. The size field is filled for only some rows; it gives once, few, many or a size class.

J gene: TRBJ1-1; V gene: TRBV12-3/TRBV12-4; clone size: NA; D gene: TRBD1; CDR3 DNA: TGTGCCAGCAGCAGAGCTCAGGGGGTAGCTTTCTTT; CDR3 protein: CASSRAQGVAFF
J gene: TRBJ2-7; V gene: TRBV27; clone size: NA; D gene: TRBD1; CDR3 DNA: TGTGCCAGCAGTCCCCCGGACAGGGGGGACGAGCAGTACTTC; CDR3 protein: CASSPPDRGDEQYF
J gene: TRBJ1-5; V gene: TRBV19; clone size: NA; D gene: NA; CDR3 DNA: TGTGCCACCACGGACAGTTATAGCAATCAGCCCCAGCATTTT; CDR3 protein: CATTDSYSNQPQHF
J gene: TRBJ2-2; V gene: TRBV3-1/TRBV3-2; clone size: NA; D gene: TRBD1; CDR3 DNA: TGTGCCAGCAGCCAAGAAGGACAGGGTGGGCTGTTTTTT; CDR3 protein: CASSQEGQGGLFF
J gene: TRBJ1-1; V gene: TRBV6-5; clone size: NA; D gene: NA; CDR3 DNA: TGTGCCAGCAGCCACGGGAGGTACACTGAAGCTTTCTTT; CDR3 protein: CASSHGRYTEAFF
J gene: TRBJ2-2; V gene: TRBV6-5; clone size: NA; D gene: NA; CDR3 DNA: TGTGCCAGCAGGCCGGGACTTACGAACACCGGGGAGCTGTTTTTT; CDR3 protein: CASRPGLTNTGELFF
J gene: TRBJ1-1; V gene: TRBV6-5; clone size: NA; D gene: NA; CDR3 DNA: TGTGCCAGCAGTAGGGGGGGACGGGCTACGACTGAAGCTTTCTTT; CDR3 protein: CASSRGGRATTEAFF
J gene: TRBJ1-2; V gene: TRBV12-5; clone size: once; D gene: TRBD1; CDR3 DNA: TGTGCTAGTGGTTTATCAGGGGGCGATTACTACACCTTC; CDR3 protein: CASGLSGGDYYTF
J gene: TRBJ1-1; V gene: TRBV25-1; clone size: NA; D gene: TRBD1; CDR3 DNA: TGTGCCAGCAGTGAATTGCGAAAGGGACAGGAGAACACTGAAGCTTTCTTT; CDR3 protein: CASSELRKGQENTEAFF
J gene: TRBJ1-2; V gene: TRBV7-8; clone size: NA; D gene: NA; CDR3 DNA: TGTGCCAGCAGCGCGAAGACAGAAATCTATGGCTACACCTTC; CDR3 protein: CASSAKTEIYGYTF
J gene: TRBJ1-2; V gene: TRBV28; clone size: NA; D gene: TRBD1; CDR3 DNA: TGTGCCAGCAGTTTATGGGACAGGGACGGCTACACCTTC; CDR3 protein: CASSLWDRDGYTF
J gene: TRBJ2-2; V gene: TRBV18; clone size: NA; D gene: TRBD1; CDR3 DNA: TGTGCCAGCTCACCATTAGGACAGGGATTGGCCAACACCGGGGAGCTGTTTTTT; CDR3 protein: CASSPLGQGLANTGELFF
J gene: TRBJ1-2; V gene: TRBV5-1; clone size: NA; D gene: TRBD1; CDR3 DNA: TGCGCCAGCAGCGGCGGACAGGGTGGCTACACCTTC; CDR3 protein: CASSGGQGGYTF
J gene: TRBJ1-2; V gene: TRBV27; clone size: NA; D gene: TRBD1; CDR3 DNA: TGTGCCAGCAGTTCGGACAGGGGATCCTATGGCTACACCTTC; CDR3 protein: CASSSDRGSYGYTF
J gene: TRBJ2-5; V gene: TRBV7-2; clone size: NA; D gene: TRBD1; CDR3 DNA: TGTGCCAGCAGCGTAGACAGGGGAGAAGAGACCCAGTACTTC; CDR3 protein: CASSVDRGEETQYF
J gene: TRBJ1-2; V gene: TRBV18; clone size: NA; D gene: NA; CDR3 DNA: TGTGCCAGCTCACCGACGGGTCTGAGAAATGGCTACACCTTC; CDR3 protein: CASSPTGLRNGYTF
J gene: TRBJ2-7; V gene: TRBV29-1; clone size: NA; D gene: TRBD1; CDR3 DNA: TGCAGCGTTGAGTTGGGGACAGGGGGCTACGAGCAGTACTTC; CDR3 protein: CSVELGTGGYEQYF
J gene: TRBJ1-1; V gene: TRBV3-1/TRBV3-2; clone size: NA; D gene: TRBD1; CDR3 DNA: TGTGCCAGCAGCCCGGACAGGGACACTGAAGCTTTCTTT; CDR3 protein: CASSPDRDTEAFF
J gene: TRBJ2-7; V gene: TRBV11-2; clone size: few; D gene: NA; CDR3 DNA: TGTGCCAGCAGCTACGGGGGCGAGCAGTACTTC; CDR3 protein: CASSYGGEQYF
J gene: TRBJ2-3; V gene: TRBV28; clone size: NA; D gene: TRBD2; CDR3 DNA: TGTGCCAGCAGGATTAGCGGGGGCCGCACAGATACGCAGTATTTT; CDR3 protein: CASRISGGRTDTQYF
J gene: TRBJ2-2; V gene: TRBV5-1; clone size: NA; D gene: TRBD2; CDR3 DNA: TGCGCCAGCAGCTTGGGTAGCGGGGCGAACACCGGGGAGCTGTTTTTT; CDR3 protein: CASSLGSGANTGELFF
J gene: TRBJ2-5; V gene: TRBV6-5; clone size: NA; D gene: TRBD2; CDR3 DNA: TGTGCCAGCAGTTTTTCCGGGACTAGCGGGGAAGAGACCCAGTACTTC; CDR3 protein: CASSFSGTSGEETQYF
J gene: TRBJ2-5; V gene: TRBV6-5; clone size: once; D gene: TRBD2; CDR3 DNA: TGTGCCAGCAGTTACGTAGGACTAGCCCGGGGAGAGACCCAGTACTTC; CDR3 protein: CASSYVGLARGETQYF
J gene: TRBJ1-5; V gene: TRBV6-6; clone size: many; D gene: NA; CDR3 DNA: TGTGCCAGCAGTTACGCGGCCAGCGGCTTAGGGCCCCAGCATTTT; CDR3 protein: CASSYAASGLGPQHF
J gene: TRBJ1-5; V gene: TRBV7-8; clone size: once; D gene: NA; CDR3 DNA: TGTGCCAGCACCCCTAGATGGAACAATCAGCCCCAGCATTTT; CDR3 protein: CASTPRWNNQPQHF
J gene: TRBJ1-3; V gene: TRBV1; clone size: NA; D gene: NA; CDR3 DNA: TGCACCAGCAGCCAGCCACAGCCCGTCTCTGGAAACACCATATATTTT; CDR3 protein: CTSSQPQPVSGNTIYF
J gene: TRBJ1-5; V gene: TRBV29-1; clone size: NA; D gene: TRBD1; CDR3 DNA: TGCAGCGTCGGGACAGGGGGTCAGCCCCAGCATTTT; CDR3 protein: CSVGTGGQPQHF
J gene: TRBJ1-2; V gene: TRBV6-6; clone size: NA; D gene: TRBD1; CDR3 DNA: TGTGCCAGCAGTTACATCCGGGACAGGGGGCGAGGCTACACCTTC; CDR3 protein: CASSYIRDRGRGYTF
J gene: TRBJ2-7; V gene: TRBV19; clone size: few; D gene: NA; CDR3 DNA: TGTGCCAGTAGTAATGATGCCAGCTCCTACGAGCAGTACTTC; CDR3 protein: CASSNDASSYEQYF
J gene: TRBJ2-7; V gene: TRBV4-1; clone size: once; D gene: NA; CDR3 DNA: TGCGCCAGCAGCCAAGTGACTAGTTCCGAGGGGGAGCAGTACTTC; CDR3 protein: CASSQVTSSEGEQYF
J gene: TRBJ1-1; V gene: TRBV5-4; clone size: NA; D gene: NA; CDR3 DNA: TGTGCCAGCAGCACCCCCAGGTTACCTGAAGCTTTCTTT; CDR3 protein: CASSTPRLPEAFF
J gene: TRBJ2-5; V gene: TRBV7-8; clone size: NA; D gene: TRBD2; CDR3 DNA: TGTGCCAGCAGCTTAGCGCAAGGGAGGGATGAGACCCAGTACTTC; CDR3 protein: CASSLAQGRDETQYF
J gene: TRBJ2-7; V gene: TRBV3-1/TRBV3-2; clone size: once; D gene: NA; CDR3 DNA: TGTGCCAGCAGCCAAGAGGGCCTACAGGGCTACGAGCAGTACTTC; CDR3 protein: CASSQEGLQGYEQYF
J gene: TRBJ1-1; V gene: TRBV19; clone size: NA; D gene: TRBD1; CDR3 DNA: TGTGCCAGTAGTACCGGACAGGGGTACCCTGAAGCTTTCTTT; CDR3 protein: CASSTGQGYPEAFF
J gene: TRBJ2-3; V gene: TRBV27; clone size: NA; D gene: NA; CDR3 DNA: TGTGCCAGCAGTTTAGAGTGGACTAGCACAGATACGCAGTATTTT; CDR3 protein: CASSLEWTSTDTQYF
J gene: TRBJ1-1; V gene: TRBV7-2; clone size: NA; D gene: NA; CDR3 DNA: TGTGCCAGCAGCTTAAGGCAATCTAGGGAAGCTTTCTTT; CDR3 protein: CASSLRQSREAFF
J gene: TRBJ1-2; V gene: TRBV5-6; clone size: NA; D gene: NA; CDR3 DNA: TGTGCCAGCAGCTTGAGGGGACAAAACTATGGCTACACCTTC; CDR3 protein: CASSLRGQNYGYTF
J gene: TRBJ2-5; V gene: TRBV2; clone size: many; D gene: TRBD1; CDR3 DNA: TGTGCCAGCATGCGACAGGGCTGGCGAGAGACCCAGTACTTC; CDR3 protein: CASMRQGWRETQYF
J gene: TRBJ1-4; V gene: TRBV6-6; clone size: NA; D gene: NA; CDR3 DNA: TGTGCCACTCGGTGGTCAGGGGAGCGAGAAAAACTGTTTTTT; CDR3 protein: CATRWSGEREKLFF
J gene: TRBJ2-1; V gene: TRBV6-5; clone size: NA; D gene: TRBD2; CDR3 DNA: TGTGCCAGCAGTCCCCTAGCGGGGAGCTACAATGAGCAGTTCTTC; CDR3 protein: CASSPLAGSYNEQFF